This T cell receptor beta chain came from a study of neurological immune-mediated disorders. MiXCR, applied by TCRdb to the 5' RACE reads, yields one record per CDR3 protein. The sample has roughly 62,000 distinct CDR3 sequences; roughly 4% are singletons. V was clipped by 4 bases and J by 0 bases; unmatched bases: 9. The CDR3 runs to 17 residues. Looked up from germline, CDR1 is DFQATT and CDR2 is SNEGSKA (reference sequence). Stored at -80 C, 2 million PBMCs were the source of the unsorted libraries. Study outcomes and limitations: The level of TCR clonal expansion was highest in patients with HTLV-1-associated myelopathy and lowest in multiple sclerosis, where it fell below the level seen in healthy controls. Phylogenetically, 18 of 34 multiple sclerosis patients' repertoires fell into one related-CDR3 cluster, a possible signature. The multiple sclerosis repertoire cluster had no clinical or MRI correlate.

Ten or more counts support this clonotype. Its antigen is not identified. The sample taken for sequencing was PBMCs. The receptor was derived from a woman aged 45-59 years with multiple sclerosis. The chain is built from TRBV20-1 and TRBJ1-6, with 7 bases fitting TRBD1. The CDR3 DNA is TGCAGTGCTACCCGGACAGGCCTGAGCTCCTATAATTCACCCCTCCACTTT. Residues: CSATRTGLSSYNSPLHF.